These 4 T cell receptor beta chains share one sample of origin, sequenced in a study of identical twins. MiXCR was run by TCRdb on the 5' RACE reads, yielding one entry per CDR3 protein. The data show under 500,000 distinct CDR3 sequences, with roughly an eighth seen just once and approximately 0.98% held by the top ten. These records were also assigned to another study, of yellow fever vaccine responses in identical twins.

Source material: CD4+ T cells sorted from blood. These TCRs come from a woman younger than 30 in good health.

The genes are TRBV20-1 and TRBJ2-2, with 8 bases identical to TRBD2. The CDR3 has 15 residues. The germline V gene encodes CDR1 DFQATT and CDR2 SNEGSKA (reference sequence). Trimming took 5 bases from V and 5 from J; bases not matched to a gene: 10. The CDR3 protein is CSAPSGAGGTGELFF. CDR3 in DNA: TGCAGTGCTCCGTCCGGGGCGGGGGGTACCGGGGAGCTGTTTTTT.

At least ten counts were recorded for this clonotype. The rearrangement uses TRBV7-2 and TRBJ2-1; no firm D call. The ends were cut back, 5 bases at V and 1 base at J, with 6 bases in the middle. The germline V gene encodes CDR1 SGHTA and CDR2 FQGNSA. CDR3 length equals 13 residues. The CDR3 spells CASSIRSYNEQFF. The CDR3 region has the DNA TGTGCCAGCAGCATAAGGTCCTACAATGAGCAGTTCTTC.

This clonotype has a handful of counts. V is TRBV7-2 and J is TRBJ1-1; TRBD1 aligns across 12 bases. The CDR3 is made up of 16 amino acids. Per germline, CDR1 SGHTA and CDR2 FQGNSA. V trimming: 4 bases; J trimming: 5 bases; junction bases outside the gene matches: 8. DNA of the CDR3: TGTGCCAGCAGCTACCCGGGACAGGGGGCGCGAACTGAAGCTTTCTTT. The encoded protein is CASSYPGQGARTEAFF. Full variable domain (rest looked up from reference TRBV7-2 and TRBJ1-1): GAGVSQSPSNKVTEKGKDVELRCDPISGHTALYWYRQSLGQGLEFLIYFQGNSAPDKSGLPSDRFSAERTGGSVSTLTIQRTQQEDSAVYLCASSYPGQGARTEAFFGQGTRLTVV.

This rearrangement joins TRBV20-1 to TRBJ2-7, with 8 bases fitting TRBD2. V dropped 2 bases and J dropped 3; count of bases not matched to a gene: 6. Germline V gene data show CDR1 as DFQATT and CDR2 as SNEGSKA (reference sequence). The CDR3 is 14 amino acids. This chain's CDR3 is CSARSERGHYEQYF. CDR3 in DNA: TGCAGTGCTAGAAGCGAGCGGGGGCACTACGAGCAGTACTTC.